This T cell receptor (beta chain) was sequenced for a study of cytomegalovirus exposure and HLA in healthy donors. Turning to this clone: Its antigen is undetermined.

This PCR relied on a set of 60 Vbeta primers and 13 Jbeta primers. Measured with immunoSEQ multiplex PCR; TCRdb has only the in-frame clones, and not every one. The sample has around 65,000 clones, 62% seen once. Findings of the study overall: Later analysis identified several of the most significant clusters that appeared linked to common viral pathogens.

Germline CDR1 SGHNT, CDR2 YYREEE (reference sequence). The CDR3 spans 16 residues. J gave up 7 bases and V 2 bases, and 11 bases lay outside the gene matches. Sequencing input: PBMCs. The TCR comes from a man aged 25 to 40 in good health and CMV-seronegative. V is TRBV5-4 and J is TRBJ2-1, with TRBD1 identical over 8 bases. The CDR3 DNA reads TGTGCCAGCAGCTTTGACAGGGGCCTATTCCCTAATGAGCAGTTCTTC. It codes for CASSFDRGLFPNEQFF.